This T cell receptor (beta chain) was profiled in a study of T cell changes during pregnancy in multiple sclerosis (dated by TCRdb to 2018 to 2020). Background for the entire study: The study examined how the T cell repertoire changed over the course of pregnancy in women with multiple sclerosis.

Looking up the germline V gene (reference sequence) yields CDR1 GTSNPN and CDR2 SVGIG. Taken from cysteine to phenylalanine, the CDR3 has 12 residues. Here the CDR3 DNA is all that survives: 36 bases in frame from base 1. V was cut back by 1 base and J by 1 base, leaving a gap of 4 bases between them. The library was prepared using the immunoSEQ multiplex PCR assay. TCRdb took over this immuneACCESS table, retaining in-frame rearrangements with V and J assigned. Such tables are incomplete; in checked studies, under half of the missing clones stem from an unresolved V gene, and the remainder is unexplained. The table for this sample lists about 64,000 clones; just under 95% of them were counted only once. The top ten clonotypes cover roughly 1.5% of the sample. About this clone itself: Its antigen target is currently unknown. No base quality values were provided; no much bigger clone lies one nucleotide off.

Here the chain combines TRBV30 and TRBJ2-5; confidence is insufficient to name the D gene. Sequencing was performed on peripheral blood, taken in the second trimester of pregnancy. The receptor's source is a female donor with multiple sclerosis, enrolled in a pregnancy study. The encoded CDR3 is CAWSAIQETQYF. The nucleotide sequence reads as follows: TGTGCCTGGAGTGCCATCCAAGAGACCCAGTACTTC.